One sample yielded the 28 T cell receptor beta chains listed below, sequenced in a study of identical twins. Each CDR3 protein is one row after TCRdb ran MiXCR on the 5' RACE reads. The sample lists roughly 490,000 distinct CDR3 sequences, approximately 15% seen once, with approximately 1% in the top ten. Separately, the same data were catalogued under a study of yellow fever vaccine responses in identical twins.

Sequencing used CD4+ T cells sorted from blood. These receptors were collected from a woman younger than 35 in good health.

This clonotype was seen at least ten times. The CDR3 DNA sequence: TGCAGCGCCGGGACTAGATCCAACAATGAGCAGTTCTTC. It is translated as CSAGTRSNNEQFF. The gene calls are TRBV29-1 and TRBJ2-1, with 8 bases identical to TRBD2. Germline lookup yields CDR1 SQVTM and CDR2 ANQGSEA. The CDR3 covers 13 residues. With 7 bases clipped from V and 5 bases from J, the junction kept 7 bases outside the gene matches.

The gene calls are TRBV6-7 and TRBJ2-7; D uncertain. TRBV6-7 is marked as an open reading frame, function uncertain. This CDR3 spans 15 amino acids. Trimming shortened V by 0 bases and J by 2 bases, and 11 bases separated the two germline ends. CDR3 bases: TGTGCCAGCAGTTACTCGCGCAGGCTTCCCTACGAGCAGTACTTC. This encodes CASSYSRRLPYEQYF.

This clonotype appeared a few times. The rearrangement joins TRBV6-1 to TRBJ1-5; tentative D call: TRBD1 (6 bases). CDR3 size: 15 residues. Trimming removed 3 bases at V and 6 bases at J, with 15 bases between. Germline V gives CDR1 MNHNS, CDR2 SASEGT. The CDR3 here is CASSDQGIGGQPQHF. In nucleotides, the CDR3 is TGTGCCAGCAGTGACCAGGGGATAGGGGGTCAGCCCCAGCATTTT.

Concerning this clonotype: A much larger clone lies a single base off, so this may be a read error. This sequence joins TRBV5-6 and TRBJ2-7; unclear D gene. The germline V gene encodes CDR1 SGHDT and CDR2 YYEEEE. V was clipped by 4 bases and J by 0 bases, with 11 bases between them. The CDR3 contains 14 residues. The CDR3 DNA follows: TGTGCCAGCAGCCACGCGCCTTTCTCCTACGAGCAGTACTTC. Protein sequence: CASSHAPFSYEQYF.

The chain combines TRBV2 with TRBJ2-7; D may be TRBD1 (6 bases). The CDR3 has 12 residues. The V and J ends lost 8 bases and 3 bases respectively, with 11 bases between them. The germline V gene encodes CDR1 SNHLY and CDR2 FYNNEI. CDR3 protein: CASGIQGYEQYF. In nucleotides, the CDR3 is TGTGCCAGCGGGATACAGGGCTACGAGCAGTACTTC.

The chain uses TRBV4-3 and TRBJ2-1; 10 bases map to TRBD2. There are 18 residues in the CDR3. Germline V CDR1 and CDR2: LGHNA, YSLEER. V was pared by 3 bases and J by 4 bases, with 12 bases of the junction left unmatched. CDR3: CASSQQLGGLAPYNEQFF. The CDR3 bases are TGCGCCAGCAGCCAGCAATTGGGGGGACTAGCGCCGTACAATGAGCAGTTCTTC.

V is TRBV7-9 and J is TRBJ2-2, with 8 nucleotides matching TRBD1. V lost 4 bases to trimming and J lost 6 bases; unmatched junction nucleotides: 7. CDR3 size: 15 residues. Germline V CDR1 and CDR2: SEHNR, FQNEAQ (reference sequence). This CDR3 is CASSSPDRAPGELFF. In nucleotides, the CDR3 is TGTGCCAGCAGCTCACCGGACAGGGCGCCCGGGGAGCTGTTTTTT.

This clonotype was picked up a small number of times. This sequence joins TRBV6-5 and TRBJ1-1; D may be TRBD1 (6 bases). The CDR3 totals 15 residues. Germline V lookup: CDR1 MNHEY, CDR2 SVGAGI. With 4 bases removed from V and 1 base from J, the gap between germline ends came to 13 bases. CDR3 protein: CASSFTGTPNTEAFF. CDR3 DNA sequence: TGTGCCAGCAGTTTCACAGGGACCCCGAACACTGAAGCTTTCTTT.

The chain combines TRBV11-2 with TRBJ2-2; 10 bases agree with TRBD2. This CDR3 region has 16 residues. Germline V gives CDR1 SGHAT, CDR2 FQNNGV. V lost 5 bases to trimming and J lost 1 base; unmatched junction nucleotides: 4. Here the CDR3 reads CASSTRTSGNTGELFF. The CDR3 DNA sequence: TGTGCCAGCAGCACCAGGACTAGCGGGAACACCGGGGAGCTGTTTTTT.

This clonotype was observed a few times. The rearrangement uses TRBV6-1 and TRBJ2-7; D unclear. The V end was cut by 3 bases, the J end by 7 bases, with 7 bases between. The V gene's germline CDR1 is MNHNS and CDR2 SASEGT. This CDR3 is 11 amino acids long. CDR3 sequence reads: CASSDFFEQYF. The CDR3 DNA reads TGTGCCAGCAGTGACTTCTTTGAGCAGTACTTC.

The chain combines TRBV6-1 with TRBJ2-5; 9 bases are a match to TRBD1. CDR1 MNHNS and CDR2 SASEGT come from the germline V gene. This CDR3 has 13 residues. With V trimmed by 7 bases and J by 5 bases, 5 bases remained unmatched. Written as DNA, the CDR3 is TGTGCCAGCATCACAGGGGGCGCGGAGACCCAGTACTTC. As protein: CASITGGAETQYF.

The V call is TRBV18, the J call TRBJ2-3; 10 nucleotides align to TRBD1. Looked up from germline, CDR1 is KGHSH and CDR2 is LQKENI. This CDR3 is 14 amino acids long. The J segment lost 4 bases and the V segment lost 2 bases, leaving 0 bases of the junction unmatched. The CDR3 is CASSPGTGADTQYF. The DNA for the CDR3 is TGTGCCAGCTCACCAGGGACAGGGGCAGATACGCAGTATTTT.

This chain connects TRBV28 to TRBJ2-5; maybe TRBD2 (6 bases). Trimming removed 4 bases from V and 5 bases from J, with 17 bases in between. The CDR3 contains 15 residues. The germline CDR1 and CDR2 sequences are MDHEN and SYDVKM. The CDR3 coding sequence is TGTGCCAGCAGTTCCTGGACGGAGGGCGGGGAGACCCAGTACTTC. Translation: CASSSWTEGGETQYF. Using reference TRBV28 and TRBJ2-5 for the parts outside the CDR3, the full variable domain is DVKVTQSSRYLVKRTGEKVFLECVQDMDHENMFWYRQDPGLGLRLIYFSYDVKMKEKGDIPEGYSVSREKKERFSLILESASTNQTSMYLCASSSWTEGGETQYFGPGTRLLVL.

V gene TRBV5-1 combines with J gene TRBJ2-7, with D perhaps TRBD1 (6 bases). This CDR3 has 14 amino acids. CDR1 and CDR2 from the germline V gene are SGHRS and YFSETQ. Deletions cut 0 bases from V and 5 bases from J, with 12 bases between. Here the CDR3 DNA reads TGCGCCAGCAGCTTGGCCGCAGGGGTACACGAGCAGTACTTC. It specifies CASSLAAGVHEQYF.

Only a few counts were recorded for this clonotype. V is TRBV12-3 or TRBV12-4 and J is TRBJ2-7; 8 bases map to TRBD1. The CDR3 runs to 15 residues. The V gene end was trimmed by 5 bases and the J gene end by 9 bases; junction bases not matched to a gene: 15. The CDR3 spells CASSRQGKSNERQYF. The CDR3 nucleotides are TGTGCCAGCAGTCGACAGGGGAAGAGTAACGAGCGGCAGTACTTC.

This clonotype occurred a few times. The chain recombines TRBV20-1 with TRBJ2-5; D is perhaps TRBD1 (5 bases). Looked up from germline, CDR1 is DFQATT and CDR2 is SNEGSKA (reference sequence). The germline V and J ends were trimmed by 3 bases and 0 bases, with 14 bases remaining between them. The CDR3 contains 15 residues. CDR3 DNA: TGCAGTGCTAGTGTTGGGGCCACCCACCAAGAGACCCAGTACTTC. Protein sequence: CSASVGATHQETQYF.

The chain employs TRBV5-6 and TRBJ2-5; 8 bases are shared with TRBD1. Germline values: CDR1 SGHDT, CDR2 YYEEEE. Trimming at V came to 4 bases and at J to 4 bases, leaving 6 bases not matched to a gene. This CDR3 spans 14 amino acids. Here the CDR3 reads CASSLTGGTETQYF. The CDR3 DNA follows: TGTGCCAGCAGCCTTACAGGGGGGACAGAGACCCAGTACTTC.

This clonotype was counted a few times. J is TRBJ2-3 and V is TRBV3-1, with D unresolved. V was clipped by 2 bases and J by 5 bases, with 17 bases between them. CDR3 length equals 16 residues. The germline gives CDR1 LGHDT, CDR2 YNNKEL (reference sequence). The CDR3 bases are TGTGCCAGCAGCCAAACTGGCGGCAGGTCCAGAGATACGCAGTATTTT. Translated, it gives CASSQTGGRSRDTQYF.

This clonotype was picked up a small number of times. J is TRBJ1-1 and V is TRBV30; 10 bases are a match to TRBD1. With 5 bases clipped from V and 11 bases from J, the junction kept 8 bases outside the gene matches. The CDR3 runs to 12 residues. Germline CDR1 is GTSNPN and CDR2 is SVGIG (reference sequence). CDR3 sequence (DNA): TGTGCCTGGGATGACAGGGGGCGAGGTGCTTTCTTT. Its translation: CAWDDRGRGAFF. The complete variable domain, with remaining parts taken from reference TRBV30 and TRBJ1-1, reads SQTIHQWPATLVQPVGSPLSLECTVEGTSNPNLYWYRQAAGRGLQLLFYSVGIGQISSEVPQNLSASRPQDRQFILSSKKLLLSDSGFYLCAWDDRGRGAFFGQGTRLTVV.

There are many counts of this clonotype. The chain joins TRBV10-3 to TRBJ2-3, with a weak D call TRBD2 (6 bases). The germline CDR1 and CDR2 sequences are ENHRY and SYGVKD. This CDR3 spans 15 amino acids. Trimming stripped 10 bases from V and 1 base from J, with 18 bases between. CDR3 loop: CAKQKLGGGTDTQYF. The DNA of the CDR3 is TGTGCCAAACAGAAACTAGGAGGGGGCACAGATACGCAGTATTTT.

This chain links TRBV6-1 with TRBJ1-5, with TRBD1 matching 8 bases. CDR1 is MNHNS, CDR2 SASEGT, per germline. CDR3 size: 15 residues. Trimming at V came to 4 bases and at J to 1 base, leaving 3 bases not matched to a gene. CDR3 bases: TGTGCCAGCAGTGCGGGACAGGTGAGCAATCAGCCCCAGCATTTT. Amino acid sequence: CASSAGQVSNQPQHF.

This chain links TRBV10-3 with TRBJ2-3; D uncertain. V was trimmed by 0 bases and J by 4 bases, leaving 2 bases between them. This CDR3 has 12 amino acids. CDR1 and CDR2 from the germline V gene are ENHRY and SYGVKD. In DNA form, the CDR3 reads TGTGCCATCAGTGAGTCCGCAGATACGCAGTATTTT. The encoded protein is CAISESADTQYF.

This clonotype has only a few counts. The CDR3 loop is CARGRGEETQYF. In DNA, the CDR3 is TGTGCCAGAGGCAGGGGAGAAGAGACCCAGTACTTC. The V call is TRBV2, the J call TRBJ2-5; weak D call: TRBD1 (6 bases). This CDR3 is built from 12 residues. Trimming took off 9 bases at V and 3 bases at J, with 11 bases between the two ends. CDR1 is SNHLY and CDR2 is FYNNEI in the germline V gene.

This clonotype was observed a handful of times. The chain joins TRBV6-5 to TRBJ2-1; the D is unclear. Germline assignment: CDR1 MNHEY and CDR2 SVGAGI. The CDR3 is 16 amino acids. Trimming left V 0 bases short and J 6 bases short, with 15 bases between. Here the CDR3 reads CASSYSLSTLRNEQFF. In DNA, the CDR3 is TGTGCCAGCAGTTACTCCTTGAGCACCTTACGCAATGAGCAGTTCTTC.

This clonotype showed up just a few times. The chain has TRBV9 and TRBJ2-2; D might be TRBD2 (6 bases). This CDR3 is built from 15 residues. V was trimmed by 0 bases and J by 6 bases, leaving 12 bases between them. Germline V lookup: CDR1 SGDLS, CDR2 YYNGEE. In nucleotides, the CDR3 is TGTGCCAGCAGCGTAGTGGGTAGCGGCTCCGGGGAGCTGTTTTTT. This gives the protein CASSVVGSGSGELFF.

This clonotype was observed a single time. V is TRBV6-1 and J is TRBJ2-3; 7 nucleotides match TRBD1. The CDR3 is 15 residues long. The germline V gene has CDR1 MNHNS and CDR2 SASEGT. Trimming removed 6 bases from V and 1 base from J; junction bases left unmatched: 7. As DNA, the CDR3 is TGTGCCAGCAGAGGAGGTACAGGGGGCACAGATACGCAGTATTTT. It translates to CASRGGTGGTDTQYF.

This clonotype came up a few times. The CDR3 coding sequence is TGCAGCGTTGGTGGTAATCTGTACGAGCAGTACTTC. This codes for CSVGGNLYEQYF. The genes are TRBV29-1 and TRBJ2-7; D remains ambiguous. The CDR3 contains 12 residues. The V end was cut by 4 bases, the J end by 4 bases, with 11 bases between. CDR1 is SQVTM, CDR2 ANQGSEA, per germline.

The chain joins TRBV6-2 or TRBV6-3 to TRBJ2-2; D is perhaps TRBD1 or TRBD2 (5 bases each). The germline CDR1 and CDR2 sequences are MNHEY and SVGEGT. This CDR3 has 15 amino acids. V lost 6 bases and J 2 bases, leaving 13 bases between the germline ends. Written as DNA, the CDR3 is TGTGCCAGCAGAAACTCGGGACGTAACACCGGGGAGCTGTTTTTT. Its protein is CASRNSGRNTGELFF.